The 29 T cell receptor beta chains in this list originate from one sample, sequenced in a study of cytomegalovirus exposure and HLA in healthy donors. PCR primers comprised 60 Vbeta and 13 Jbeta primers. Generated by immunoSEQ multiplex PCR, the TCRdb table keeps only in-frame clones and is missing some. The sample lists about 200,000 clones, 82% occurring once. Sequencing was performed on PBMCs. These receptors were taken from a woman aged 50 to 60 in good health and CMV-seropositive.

CDR3 bases: TGTGCCAGCTCACCACCGTTGAGCGCAGTCTACGAGCAGTACTTC. This gives the protein CASSPPLSAVYEQYF. The V and J genes are TRBV18 and TRBJ2-7; unclear D gene. This CDR3 comprises 15 residues. From germline, CDR1 is KGHSH and CDR2 LQKENI. Trimming removed 0 bases at V and 3 bases at J, with 12 bases between.

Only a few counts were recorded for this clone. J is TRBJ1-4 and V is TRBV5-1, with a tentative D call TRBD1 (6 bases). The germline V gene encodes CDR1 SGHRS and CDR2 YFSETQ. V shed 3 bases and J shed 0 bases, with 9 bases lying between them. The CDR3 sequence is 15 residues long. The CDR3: CASSSGTPTNEKLFF. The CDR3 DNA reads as TGCGCCAGCAGCTCTGGGACACCAACTAATGAAAAACTGTTTTTT.

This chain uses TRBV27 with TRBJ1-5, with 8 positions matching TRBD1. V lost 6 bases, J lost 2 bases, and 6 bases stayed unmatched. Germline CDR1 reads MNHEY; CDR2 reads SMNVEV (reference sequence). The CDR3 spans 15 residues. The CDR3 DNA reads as TGTGCCAGCAGCAAGGACAGGGTTGGCAATCAGCCCCAGCATTTT. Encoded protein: CASSKDRVGNQPQHF.

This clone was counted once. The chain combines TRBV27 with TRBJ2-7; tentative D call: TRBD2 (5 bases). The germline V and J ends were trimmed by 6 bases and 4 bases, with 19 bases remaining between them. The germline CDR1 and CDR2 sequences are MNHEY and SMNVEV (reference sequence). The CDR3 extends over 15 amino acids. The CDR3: CASSREGAPTYEQYF. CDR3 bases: TGTGCCAGCAGCCGAGAGGGTGCCCCAACTTACGAGCAGTACTTC.

The CDR3 loop is CSVEAGTRTYNEQFF. Here the CDR3 DNA reads TGCAGCGTTGAGGCCGGGACACGGACCTACAATGAGCAGTTCTTC. The V gene is TRBV29-1, the J gene TRBJ2-1, with TRBD1 as a possible D gene (6 bases). V lost 3 bases and J lost 2, with 14 bases in between. Germline assignment: CDR1 SQVTM and CDR2 ANQGSEA. The CDR3 is made up of 15 amino acids.

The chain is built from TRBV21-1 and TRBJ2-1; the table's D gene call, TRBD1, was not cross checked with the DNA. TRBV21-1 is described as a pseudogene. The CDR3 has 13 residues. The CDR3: CASSKGRGDEQFF. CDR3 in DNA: TGTGCCAGCAGCAAGGGCAGGGGGGATGAGCAGTTCTTC.

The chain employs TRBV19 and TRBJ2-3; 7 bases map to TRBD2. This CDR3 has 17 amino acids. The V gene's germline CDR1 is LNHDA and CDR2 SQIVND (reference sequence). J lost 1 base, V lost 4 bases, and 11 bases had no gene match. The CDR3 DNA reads TGTGCCAGTAGTACCCTCGCCTACAGCGGGGGCACAGATACGCAGTATTTT. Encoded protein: CASSTLAYSGGTDTQYF. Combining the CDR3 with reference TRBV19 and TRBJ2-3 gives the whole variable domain DGGITQSPKYLFRKEGQNVTLSCEQNLNHDAMYWYRQDPGQGLRLIYYSQIVNDFQKGDIAEGYSVSREKKESFPLTVTSAQKNPTAFYLCASSTLAYSGGTDTQYFGPGTRLTVL.

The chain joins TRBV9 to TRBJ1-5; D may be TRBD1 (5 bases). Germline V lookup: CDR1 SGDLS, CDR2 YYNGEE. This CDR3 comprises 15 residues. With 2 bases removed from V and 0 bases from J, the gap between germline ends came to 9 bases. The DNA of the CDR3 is TGTGCCAGCAGCGTTGGTCAGGGTAGCAATCAGCCCCAGCATTTT. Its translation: CASSVGQGSNQPQHF.

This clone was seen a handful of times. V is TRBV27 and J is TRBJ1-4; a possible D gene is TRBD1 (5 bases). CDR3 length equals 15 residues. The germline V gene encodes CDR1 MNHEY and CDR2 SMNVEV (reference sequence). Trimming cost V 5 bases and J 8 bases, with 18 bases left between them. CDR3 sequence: CASSPSWERGEKLFF. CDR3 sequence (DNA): TGTGCCAGCAGTCCCTCGTGGGAAAGGGGAGAAAAACTGTTTTTT.

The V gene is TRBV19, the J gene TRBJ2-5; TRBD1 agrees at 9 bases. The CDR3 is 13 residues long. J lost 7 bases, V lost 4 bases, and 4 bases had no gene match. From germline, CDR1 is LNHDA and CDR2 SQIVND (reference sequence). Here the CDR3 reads CASSTGTGMTQYF. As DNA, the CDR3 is TGTGCCAGTAGTACAGGGACAGGGATGACCCAGTACTTC.

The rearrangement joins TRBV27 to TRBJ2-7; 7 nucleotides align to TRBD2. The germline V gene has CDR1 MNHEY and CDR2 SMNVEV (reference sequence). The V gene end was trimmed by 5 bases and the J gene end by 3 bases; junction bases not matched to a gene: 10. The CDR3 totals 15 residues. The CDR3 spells CASSPSLAEFYEQYF. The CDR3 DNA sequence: TGTGCCAGCAGTCCGTCCCTAGCGGAGTTCTACGAGCAGTACTTC.

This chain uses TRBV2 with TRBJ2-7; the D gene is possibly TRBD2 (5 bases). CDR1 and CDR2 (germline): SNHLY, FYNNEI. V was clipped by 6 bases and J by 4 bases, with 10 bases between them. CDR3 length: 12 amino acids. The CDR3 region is CASSSTRYEQYF. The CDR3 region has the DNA TGTGCCAGCAGCTCTACTAGATACGAGCAGTACTTC.

The CDR3 spells CASSLSGGDNEKLFF. In DNA form, the CDR3 reads TGTGCCAGCAGCCTCTCAGGGGGAGATAATGAAAAACTGTTTTTT. The rearrangement uses TRBV11-2 and TRBJ1-4, with 7 positions matching TRBD1. The CDR3 has 15 amino acids. Losses at the gene ends were 5 bases for V and 4 bases for J; bases not matched to a gene: 7. Germline V CDR1 and CDR2: SGHAT, FQNNGV.

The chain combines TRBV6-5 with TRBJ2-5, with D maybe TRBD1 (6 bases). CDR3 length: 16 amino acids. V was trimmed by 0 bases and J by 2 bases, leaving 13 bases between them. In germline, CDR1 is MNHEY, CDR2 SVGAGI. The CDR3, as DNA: TGTGCCAGCAGTTACTCGATAGTGGGGGCTCAAGAGACCCAGTACTTC. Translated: CASSYSIVGAQETQYF.

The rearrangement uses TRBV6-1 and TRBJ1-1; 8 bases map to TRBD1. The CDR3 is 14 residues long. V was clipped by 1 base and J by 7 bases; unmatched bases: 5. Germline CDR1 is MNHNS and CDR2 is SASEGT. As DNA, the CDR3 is TGTGCCAGCAGTGAAGGACTCGACAGGGGTGAAGCTTTCTTT. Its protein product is CASSEGLDRGEAFF.

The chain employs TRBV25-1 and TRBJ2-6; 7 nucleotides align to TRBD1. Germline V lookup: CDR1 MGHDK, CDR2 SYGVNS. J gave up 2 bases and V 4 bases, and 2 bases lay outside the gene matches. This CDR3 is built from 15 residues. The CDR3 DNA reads TGTGCCAGCAGTGGACAGGGTGCTGGGGCCAACGTCCTGACTTTC. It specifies CASSGQGAGANVLTF. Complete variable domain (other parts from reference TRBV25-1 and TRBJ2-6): EADIYQTPRYLVIGTGKKITLECSQTMGHDKMYWYQQDPGMELHLIHYSYGVNSTEKGDLSSESTVSRIRTEHFPLTLESARPSHTSQYLCASSGQGAGANVLTFGAGSRLTVL.

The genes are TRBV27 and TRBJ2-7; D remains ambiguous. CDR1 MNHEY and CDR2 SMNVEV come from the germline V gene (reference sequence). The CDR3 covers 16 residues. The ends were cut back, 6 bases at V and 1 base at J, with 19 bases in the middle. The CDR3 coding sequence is TGTGCCAGCAGGAGTTTGGTCACAGTCTTTTCCTACGAGCAGTACTTC. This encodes CASRSLVTVFSYEQYF.

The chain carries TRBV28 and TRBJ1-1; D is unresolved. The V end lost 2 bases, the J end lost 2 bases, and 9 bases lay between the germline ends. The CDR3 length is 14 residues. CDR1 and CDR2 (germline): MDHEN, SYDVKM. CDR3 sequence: CASSLGSQNTEAFF. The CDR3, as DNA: TGTGCCAGCAGTTTAGGGAGTCAAAACACTGAAGCTTTCTTT.

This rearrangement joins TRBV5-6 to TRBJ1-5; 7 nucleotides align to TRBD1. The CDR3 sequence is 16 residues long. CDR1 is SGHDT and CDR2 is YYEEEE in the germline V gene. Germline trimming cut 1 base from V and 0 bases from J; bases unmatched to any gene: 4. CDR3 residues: CASSLTGENSNQPQHF. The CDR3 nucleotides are TGTGCCAGCAGCTTGACAGGGGAGAATAGCAATCAGCCCCAGCATTTT.

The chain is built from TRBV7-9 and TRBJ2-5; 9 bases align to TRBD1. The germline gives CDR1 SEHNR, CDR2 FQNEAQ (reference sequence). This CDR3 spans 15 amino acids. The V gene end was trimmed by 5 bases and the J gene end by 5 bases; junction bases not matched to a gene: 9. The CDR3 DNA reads TGTGCCAGCAGCCCCTCCCGGACAGGGGTGGAGACCCAGTACTTC. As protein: CASSPSRTGVETQYF.

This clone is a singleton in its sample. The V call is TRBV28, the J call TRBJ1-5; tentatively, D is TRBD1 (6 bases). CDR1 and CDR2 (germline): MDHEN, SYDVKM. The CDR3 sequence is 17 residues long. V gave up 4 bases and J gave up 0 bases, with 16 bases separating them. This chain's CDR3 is CASSSRTENYSNQPQHF. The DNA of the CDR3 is TGTGCCAGCAGTTCCAGGACAGAGAATTATAGCAATCAGCCCCAGCATTTT.

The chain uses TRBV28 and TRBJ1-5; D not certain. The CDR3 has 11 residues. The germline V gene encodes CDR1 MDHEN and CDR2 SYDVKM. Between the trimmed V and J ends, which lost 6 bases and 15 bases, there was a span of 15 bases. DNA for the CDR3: TGTGCCAGCAGAATCCGGGAGACGTGGCATTTT. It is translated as CASRIRETWHF.

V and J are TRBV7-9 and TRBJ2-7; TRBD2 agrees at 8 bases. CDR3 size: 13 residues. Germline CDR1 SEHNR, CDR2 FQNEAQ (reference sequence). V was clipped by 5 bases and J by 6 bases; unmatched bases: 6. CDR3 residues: CASSPSGGTEQYF. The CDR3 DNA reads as TGTGCCAGCAGCCCGTCGGGGGGGACCGAGCAGTACTTC. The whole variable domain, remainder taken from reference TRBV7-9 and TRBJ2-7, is DTGVSQNPRHKITKRGQNVTFRCDPISEHNRLYWYRQTLGQGPEFLTYFQNEAQLEKSRLLSDRFSAERPKGSFSTLEIQRTEQGDSAMYLCASSPSGGTEQYFGPGTRLTVT.

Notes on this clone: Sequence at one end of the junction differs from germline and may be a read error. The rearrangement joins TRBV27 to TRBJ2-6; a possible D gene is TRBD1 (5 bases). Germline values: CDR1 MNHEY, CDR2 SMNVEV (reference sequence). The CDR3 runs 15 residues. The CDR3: CASSFIGAGANGLTF. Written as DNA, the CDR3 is TGTGCCAGCAGTTTTATCGGTGCTGGGGCCAACGGCCTGACTTTC.

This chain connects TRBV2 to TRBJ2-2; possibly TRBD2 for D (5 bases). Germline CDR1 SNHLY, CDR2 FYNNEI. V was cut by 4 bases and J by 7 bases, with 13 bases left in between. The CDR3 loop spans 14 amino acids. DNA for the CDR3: TGTGCCAGCAGTGGGGGAGCGCAGAGCGGGGAGCTGTTTTTT. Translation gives CASSGGAQSGELFF.

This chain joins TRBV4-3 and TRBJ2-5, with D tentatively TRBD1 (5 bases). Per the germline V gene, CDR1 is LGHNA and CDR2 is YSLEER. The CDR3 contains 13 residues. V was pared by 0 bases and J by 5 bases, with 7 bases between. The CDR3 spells CASSQDWGETQYF. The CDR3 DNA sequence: TGCGCCAGCAGCCAAGATTGGGGCGAGACCCAGTACTTC.

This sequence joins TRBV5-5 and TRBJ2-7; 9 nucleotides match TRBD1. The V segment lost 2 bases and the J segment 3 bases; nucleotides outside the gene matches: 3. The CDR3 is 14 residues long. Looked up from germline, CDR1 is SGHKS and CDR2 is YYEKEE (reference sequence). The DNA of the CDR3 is TGTGCCAGCAGCTTTGGGGACAGGGACTACGAGCAGTACTTC. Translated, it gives CASSFGDRDYEQYF. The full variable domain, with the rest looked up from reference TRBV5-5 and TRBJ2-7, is DAGVTQSPTHLIKTRGQQVTLRCSPISGHKSVSWYQQVLGQGPQFIFQYYEKEERGRGNFPDRFSARQFPNYSSELNVNALLLGDSALYLCASSFGDRDYEQYFGPGTRLTVT.

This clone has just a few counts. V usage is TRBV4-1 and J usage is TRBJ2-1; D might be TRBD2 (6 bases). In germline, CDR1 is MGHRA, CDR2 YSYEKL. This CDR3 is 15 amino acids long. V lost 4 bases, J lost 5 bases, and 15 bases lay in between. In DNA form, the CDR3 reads TGCGCCAGCAGCCGCCGGGAGTTAGGGGACAATGAGCAGTTCTTC. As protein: CASSRRELGDNEQFF.

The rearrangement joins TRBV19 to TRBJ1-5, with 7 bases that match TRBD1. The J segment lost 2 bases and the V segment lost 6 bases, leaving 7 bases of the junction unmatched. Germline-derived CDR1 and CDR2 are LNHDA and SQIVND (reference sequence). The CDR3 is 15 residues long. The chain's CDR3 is CASRGFGQGNQPQHF. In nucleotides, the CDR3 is TGTGCCAGTAGGGGGTTCGGACAGGGCAATCAGCCCCAGCATTTT.